This T cell receptor (beta chain) came from a study of T cells in Graves' hyperthyroidism and ophthalmopathy. Over 18 months, lack of ophthalmopathy progression marked Graves' hyperthyroidism as stable. Hyperthyroidism had been newly diagnosed in patients aged 18 to 65, and its duration was under 2 months. The CDR3 totals 15 residues. Germline CDR1 and CDR2: SGHRS and YFSETQ. Trimming removed 4 bases from V and 2 bases from J; junction bases left unmatched: 3. Amplified TCR beta CDR3 regions derived from RNA transcripts. The HTBI primer set was used in a first-round RT-PCR of the TCR CDR3. TCRdb redid the calling of the multiplex PCR reads with MiXCR, one entry per CDR3 protein. The sample contains 800,000 or so distinct CDR3 sequences, roughly 40% of which appear only once. The table lists this clonotype with many counts. The antigen is not known. General observations from the study: By a 13 V-J model, ophthalmopathy was set apart from stable hyperthyroidism.

The sample consisted of blood. The genes are TRBV5-1 and TRBJ2-7, with 13 bases aligning to TRBD2. The receptor was isolated from a man aged 18 to 29 with Graves' hyperthyroidism. The DNA for the CDR3 is TGCGCCAGCAGCCATGGGACTAGCGGGACCTACGAGCAGTACTTC. It yields the protein CASSHGTSGTYEQYF.